This TCR beta chain was found in a study of T-cell reconstitution after alpha-beta-depleted transplantation in children. Study observations and caveats: In patients about two months after transplant, alpha-beta T cells reportedly arose from several hundred expanded graft clones.

About this clonotype: Its antigen remains unidentified.

Unique molecular identifiers featured in how the TCRbeta library was prepared. TCRdb used MiXCR to reprocess the PCR reads, holding one entry per CDR3 protein. The sample includes approximately 650,000 distinct CDR3 sequences, 13% of them seen just once. The source of this sequence is a girl aged 2 to 10 with congenital amegakaryocytic thrombocytopenia, due to receive a stem cell transplant. The source material was PBMCs, sampled before TCRalphabeta/CD19-depleted stem cell transplant.

CDR3 in DNA: TGCAGTGCTAGAGCTTCGACAGGGGGCCCGACAGCCAAAAACATTCAGTACTTC. Protein product: CSARASTGGPTAKNIQYF. The chain combines TRBV20-1 with TRBJ2-4; 10 bases are a match to TRBD1. The CDR3 runs to 18 residues. The germline CDR1 and CDR2 sequences are DFQATT and SNEGSKA (reference sequence). J gave up 0 bases and V 1 base, and 9 bases lay outside the gene matches.